This TCR beta chain was obtained from a study of T cells in Graves' hyperthyroidism and ophthalmopathy. At the level of the study: Peripheral blood draws took place at initial diagnosis, ahead of any treatment.

It was RNA transcripts that yielded the amplified TCR beta CDR3 regions. The study used the HTBI primer set for a first-round RT-PCR of the TCR CDR3. TCRdb independently ran MiXCR on the multiplex PCR reads; one entry per CDR3 protein. The data show more than 300,000 distinct CDR3 sequences, more than 11% seen once. The CDR3 is 14 amino acids. V dropped 6 bases and J dropped 10; count of bases not matched to a gene: 12. There are many counts of this clonotype. For Graves' hyperthyroidism to be stable, ophthalmopathy could not progress within 18 months. With a duration under 2 months, the hyperthyroidism was newly diagnosed in patients aged 18 to 65. Lactation, pregnancy, other autoimmune disease or uncontrolled infection excluded patients.

Sample: blood. The origin of this receptor is a woman in her twenties or thirties with Graves' hyperthyroidism. V is TRBV12-3 or TRBV12-4 and J is TRBJ1-5; 7 bases align to TRBD1. CDR3 DNA sequence: TGTGCCAGCAGCCGGGTGACAGGGAACGAACCCCAGCATTTT. Amino acids: CASSRVTGNEPQHF.